This TCR beta chain was captured by sequencing in a study of T cells in Graves' hyperthyroidism and ophthalmopathy. This clonotype was seen repeatedly, ten times or more. A read error may account for a junction end that differs from germline. The CDR3 is 13 residues long. The V gene's germline CDR1 is SGHRS and CDR2 YFSETQ. There were TCR beta CDR3 regions amplified from RNA transcripts. First-round RT-PCR targeting the TCR CDR3 was performed with the HTBI primer set. One entry per CDR3 protein results from TCRdb running MiXCR on the multiplex PCR reads. The sample has more than 300,000 distinct CDR3 sequences, 15% to 20% seen once. Subjects aged 18 to 65 presented with newly diagnosed hyperthyroidism of less than 2 months' duration.

Sequenced: blood. This chain joins TRBV5-1 and TRBJ1-1; D not certain. This TCR was sampled from a woman in her twenties or thirties with Graves' hyperthyroidism that later progressed to Graves' ophthalmopathy. CDR3 residues: CASTLGMNTEAFF. CDR3 nucleotide sequence: TGCGCCAGCACCTTGGGGATGAACACTGAAGCTTTCTTT.